The 24 T cell receptor beta chains listed next were all sequenced from one sample in a study of PD-1 blockade in mismatch repair-deficient tumors (dated by TCRdb to the late 2010s). The time point label, as the study defines it: peripheral blood 12 weeks after first pembrolizumab dose. Receptors were amplified or captured by the immunoSEQ multiplex PCR assay. TCRdb mirrors the immuneACCESS table, restricted to in-frame sequences. Some clones are absent from its copies; in checked studies, under half trace to an unresolved V gene, and the reason for the others is unknown. The sample data list over 75,000 clones, and approximately 84% of these were observed just once. Just over 2.5% of the sample comes from the top ten. Sequencing used peripheral blood, obtained 12 weeks after starting pembrolizumab. The receptors derive from an adult with mismatch repair-deficient cancer.

The chain links TRBV7-9 to TRBJ2-7, with TRBD1 identical over 7 bases. V shed 6 bases and J 0 bases; nucleotides not matched to a gene: 14. Looked up from germline, CDR1 is SEHNR and CDR2 is FQNEAQ (reference sequence). This CDR3 is 17 amino acids long. The CDR3 region is CASSSTKRGLGSYEQYF. In DNA form, the CDR3 reads TGTGCCAGCAGTTCGACGAAAAGGGGGCTCGGCTCCTACGAGCAGTACTTC.

The genes are TRBV11-3 and TRBJ2-1, with 9 bases matching TRBD1. This CDR3 has 15 residues. V lost 4 bases to trimming and J lost 9 bases; unmatched junction nucleotides: 10. Per germline, CDR1 SGHNT and CDR2 YENEEA. The CDR3 region has the DNA TGTGCCAGCAGCTCCGGGACAGGGTCGGTAGGTGAGCAGTTCTTC. It is translated as CASSSGTGSVGEQFF.

The V and J genes are TRBV4-1 and TRBJ2-1; 9 bases fit TRBD2. CDR1 is MGHRA and CDR2 is YSYEKL in the germline V gene. The CDR3 loop spans 15 amino acids. Unmatched junction bases numbered 8, after V lost 2 bases and J lost 9 bases. The CDR3 here is CASSQSGRRTPEQFF. The DNA of the CDR3 is TGCGCCAGCAGCCAAAGCGGGAGGAGAACTCCTGAGCAGTTCTTC.

The V call is TRBV5-4, the J call TRBJ2-5; a possible D gene is TRBD2 (7 bases). This CDR3 is built from 15 residues. Germline values: CDR1 SGHNT, CDR2 YYREEE (reference sequence). V lost 1 base, J lost 4 bases, and 14 bases lay in between. The CDR3 loop is CASSLREGGGETQYF. The CDR3 nucleotides read TGTGCCAGCAGCTTGCGGGAAGGGGGGGGAGAGACCCAGTACTTC.

This clone turned up a few times. The V gene is TRBV19, the J gene TRBJ1-2; 8 bases are shared with TRBD1. V dropped 8 bases and J dropped 3; count of bases not matched to a gene: 11. The CDR3 is 15 residues long. Germline V gene lookup returns CDR1 LNHDA and CDR2 SQIVND (reference sequence). DNA for the CDR3: TGTGCCAGTTCGAACAGGGGGTCCGGGGACTATGGCTACACCTTC. Protein: CASSNRGSGDYGYTF.

This clone was observed a handful of times. This chain links TRBV18 with TRBJ1-2; D ambiguous. The germline CDR1 and CDR2 sequences are KGHSH and LQKENI. The CDR3 is 16 residues long. V was trimmed by 3 bases and J by 2 bases, leaving 16 bases between them. In nucleotides, the CDR3 is TGTGCCAGCTCACCTATGGATATAAGGTTGAACTATGGCTACACCTTC. Translation gives CASSPMDIRLNYGYTF. Combining the CDR3 with reference TRBV18 and TRBJ1-2 gives the whole variable domain NAGVMQNPRHLVRRRGQEARLRCSPMKGHSHVYWYRQLPEEGLKFMVYLQKENIIDESGMPKERFSAEFPKEGPSILRIQQVVRGDSAAYFCASSPMDIRLNYGYTFGSGTRLTVV.

V usage is TRBV9 and J usage is TRBJ2-5, with 11 bases lining up with TRBD2. V was clipped by 2 bases and J by 4 bases; unmatched bases: 4. This CDR3 spans 15 amino acids. Germline CDR1 reads SGDLS; CDR2 reads YYNGEE. The CDR3 DNA is TGTGCCAGCAGCGTTGTAGCGGGAGGGCCAGAGACCCAGTACTTC. This sequence encodes CASSVVAGGPETQYF. Variable domain in full (rest from reference TRBV9 and TRBJ2-5): DSGVTQTPKHLITATGQRVTLRCSPRSGDLSVYWYQQSLDQGLQFLIQYYNGEERAKGNILERFSAQQFPDLHSELNLSSLELGDSALYFCASSVVAGGPETQYFGPGTRLLVL.

J is TRBJ2-4 and V is TRBV5-5, with D possibly being TRBD1 or TRBD2 (6 bases each). The CDR3 consists of 16 residues. Germline loops: CDR1 SGHKS, CDR2 YYEKEE (reference sequence). The V end lost 0 bases, the J end lost 6 bases, and 16 bases lay between the germline ends. DNA of the CDR3: TGTGCCAGCAGCTTGGACGGGAGCCCAGGGGTAAACATTCAGTACTTC. Translating gives CASSLDGSPGVNIQYF.

This chain links TRBV2 with TRBJ2-7; D is perhaps TRBD1 (6 bases). Germline lookup yields CDR1 SNHLY and CDR2 FYNNEI. The V and J ends lost 7 bases and 2 bases respectively, with 15 bases between them. The CDR3 extends over 14 amino acids. The CDR3 nucleotides read TGTGCCAGCAATCCCTTGGACAGACCCTACGAGCAGTACTTC. This gives the protein CASNPLDRPYEQYF. Filled out from reference TRBV2 and TRBJ2-7, the complete variable domain reads EPEVTQTPSHQVTQMGQEVILRCVPISNHLYFYWYRQILGQKVEFLVSFYNNEISEKSEIFDDQFSVERPDGSNFTLKIRSTKLEDSAMYFCASNPLDRPYEQYFGPGTRLTVT.

The CDR3 region has the DNA TGTGCCATCAGGCCAGGGGGGCAAGCTTCTGAAGCTTTCTTT. Translating it yields CAIRPGGQASEAFF. The rearrangement links TRBV10-3 to TRBJ1-1; the match to TRBD1 covers 7 bases. The junction had 10 bases not matched to a gene; V was cut back by 6 bases and J by 6 bases. The CDR3 loop spans 14 amino acids. CDR1 ENHRY and CDR2 SYGVKD come from the germline V gene.

The chain couples TRBV27 to TRBJ1-3; tentative D call: TRBD1 (5 bases). This CDR3 spans 14 amino acids. Germline CDR1 MNHEY, CDR2 SMNVEV (reference sequence). The V end was cut by 2 bases, the J end by 4 bases, with 9 bases between. The CDR3 nucleotides read TGTGCCAGCAGTTTAAAGGGGTCAGGAAACACCATATATTTT. Amino acids: CASSLKGSGNTIYF.

This clone was recorded once. This chain links TRBV11-2 with TRBJ1-3; D is unclear. Germline CDR1 reads SGHAT; CDR2 reads FQNNGV. Trimming shortened V by 1 base and J by 0 bases, and 7 bases separated the two germline ends. This CDR3 comprises 15 residues. The CDR3 sequence: CASSLGLSSGNTIYF. DNA for the CDR3: TGTGCCAGCAGCTTAGGTTTAAGCTCTGGAAACACCATATATTTT.

The chain links TRBV19 to TRBJ1-2; TRBD1 might be the D (6 bases). CDR1 is LNHDA and CDR2 is SQIVND in the germline V gene (reference sequence). The V and J ends lost 4 bases and 6 bases respectively, with 15 bases between them. The CDR3 is made up of 14 amino acids. CDR3 loop: CASSTSGQIDGYTF. The CDR3 coding sequence is TGTGCCAGTAGTACTTCCGGACAGATTGATGGCTACACCTTC.

J is TRBJ1-1 and V is TRBV11-3; a weak D match, TRBD1 (5 bases). CDR3 length: 13 residues. Germline V gene lookup returns CDR1 SGHNT and CDR2 YENEEA. V was clipped by 5 bases and J by 4 bases, with 11 bases between them. CDR3: CASSPRGGTEAFF. CDR3 DNA sequence: TGTGCCAGCAGCCCCCGCGGGGGCACTGAAGCTTTCTTT.

V gene TRBV9 combines with J gene TRBJ2-5, with 8 positions matching TRBD2. The V gene's germline CDR1 is SGDLS and CDR2 YYNGEE. Trimming cost V 4 bases and J 4 bases; bases outside gene matches: 9. There are 15 residues in the CDR3. In nucleotides, the CDR3 is TGTGCCAGCAGCCTGGGGCTAGCGGGTGTAGAGACCCAGTACTTC. The encoded protein is CASSLGLAGVETQYF.

J is TRBJ2-5 and V is TRBV29-1; tentative D call: TRBD2 (6 bases). The V end was cut by 7 bases, the J end by 3 bases, with 15 bases between. Germline lookup yields CDR1 SQVTM and CDR2 ANQGSEA. The CDR3 is 13 amino acids. Written as DNA, the CDR3 is TGCAGCGGAGGCGGGAAGTTAAAAGAGACCCAGTACTTC. This gives the protein CSGGGKLKETQYF.

This clone counts as medium-sized (0.01 to 0.1%). The rearrangement joins TRBV4-1 to TRBJ2-1; TRBD2 is a possible D gene (5 bases). The CDR3 totals 17 residues. The V gene lost 2 bases and the J gene lost 9 bases, with 23 bases spanning the gap. CDR1 and CDR2 (germline): MGHRA, YSYEKL. The CDR3 sequence: CASSQRVTPGETGEQFF. The DNA for the CDR3 is TGCGCCAGCAGCCAACGGGTAACCCCCGGGGAGACCGGTGAGCAGTTCTTC.

The gene calls are TRBV4-2 and TRBJ1-2; D remains ambiguous. Germline CDR1 LGHNA, CDR2 YNFKEQ. The CDR3 loop spans 13 amino acids. Trimming cost V 4 bases and J 7 bases, with 13 bases left between them. The CDR3 loop reads CASSPSTPPGYTF. The CDR3 bases are TGTGCCAGCAGCCCCAGTACTCCGCCTGGCTACACCTTC.

CDR3 nucleotides: TGTGCCAGCCGACGGGACGGGGAGCAGTACTTC. It is translated as CASRRDGEQYF. J is TRBJ2-7 and V is TRBV6-1; either TRBD1 or TRBD2 may fit D (5 bases each). The CDR3 totals 11 residues. V was pared by 8 bases and J by 7 bases, with 12 bases between. Looked up from germline, CDR1 is MNHNS and CDR2 is SASEGT.

The rearrangement links TRBV6-5 to TRBJ2-5; D not resolved. Germline V gives CDR1 MNHEY, CDR2 SVGAGI. There are 14 residues in the CDR3. Trimming pared 0 bases from V and 5 bases from J, leaving 10 bases between. In DNA form, the CDR3 reads TGTGCCAGCAGTTACTCGGGTAGACGGGAGACCCAGTACTTC. Translating it yields CASSYSGRRETQYF.

The genes are TRBV7-8 and TRBJ1-3; the D gene is possibly TRBD1 (6 bases). Germline V lookup: CDR1 SGHVS, CDR2 FQNEAQ. The V gene lost 3 bases and the J gene lost 1 base, with 10 bases spanning the gap. CDR3 length: 15 amino acids. CDR3 in DNA: TGTGCCAGCAGCTTGCAAGGGACATCTGGAAACACCATATATTTT. This codes for CASSLQGTSGNTIYF.

The rearrangement uses TRBV6-1 and TRBJ1-5; D unresolved. The germline V gene encodes CDR1 MNHNS and CDR2 SASEGT. The CDR3 is 14 residues long. The V and J ends lost 1 base and 3 bases respectively, with 7 bases between them. CDR3 amino acids: CASSEVGSNQPQHF. CDR3 in DNA: TGTGCCAGCAGTGAAGTAGGGTCCAATCAGCCCCAGCATTTT.

This clone came up once. The rearrangement uses TRBV4-2 and TRBJ2-7; D may be TRBD1 (6 bases). Trimming pared 2 bases from V and 0 bases from J, leaving 11 bases between. The CDR3 length is 15 residues. Germline CDR1 is LGHNA and CDR2 is YNFKEQ. CDR3 nucleotides: TGTGCCAGCAGCCAACTAAGGGGGAGCTCCTACGAGCAGTACTTC. It codes for CASSQLRGSSYEQYF.

The genes are TRBV19 and TRBJ2-1; a weak D match, TRBD2 (5 bases). CDR3 size: 14 residues. Germline values: CDR1 LNHDA, CDR2 SQIVND (reference sequence). Between the trimmed V and J ends, which lost 5 bases and 0 bases, there was a span of 8 bases. For the CDR3, the DNA is TGTGCCAGTAGTGCGGGCAGCTCCTACAATGAGCAGTTCTTC. Translated: CASSAGSSYNEQFF.